The 22 T cell receptor beta chains presented below share a single source sample, sequenced in a study of blood T cell repertoires in COVID-19. Some clones are missing from TCRdb's copy, which holds only in-frame ones; the method was immunoSEQ multiplex PCR. The data contain about 160,000 clones, more than 85% of them singletons. Sample: peripheral blood. These receptors all stem from a man over 45 with acute or convalescent COVID-19.

This chain uses TRBV5-1 with TRBJ1-4; no reliable D call. The V gene's germline CDR1 is SGHRS and CDR2 YFSETQ. The V end was cut by 4 bases, the J end by 7 bases, with 17 bases between. The CDR3 runs 15 residues. In DNA, the CDR3 is TGCGCCAGCAGCAGCCAACCTGGTGAGGCTGAAAAACTGTTTTTT. This codes for CASSSQPGEAEKLFF.

The gene calls are TRBV5-4 and TRBJ2-5; 10 bases match TRBD1. The ends lost 6 bases at V and 3 bases at J; junction bases unmatched: 2. The CDR3 totals 13 residues. Germline values: CDR1 SGHNT, CDR2 YYREEE (reference sequence). The CDR3 sequence is CASMGTGEETQYF. The CDR3 DNA is TGTGCCAGCATGGGGACAGGGGAAGAGACCCAGTACTTC.

This chain joins TRBV9 and TRBJ1-3; D gene unclear. Trimming pared 1 base from V and 3 bases from J, leaving 8 bases between. The CDR3 loop spans 14 amino acids. Germline values: CDR1 SGDLS, CDR2 YYNGEE. CDR3 in DNA: TGTGCCAGCAGCGTATCCTTCGGTGGAAACACCATATATTTT. Translation gives CASSVSFGGNTIYF.

This chain joins TRBV4-1 and TRBJ1-2, with TRBD1 matching over 7 bases. Unmatched junction bases numbered 7, after V lost 3 bases and J lost 6 bases. Germline CDR1 and CDR2: MGHRA and YSYEKL. The CDR3 contains 14 residues. The CDR3 DNA reads as TGCGCCAGCAGCCATGACAGGGAACTGGATGGCTACACCTTC. Translated, it gives CASSHDRELDGYTF.

This sequence joins TRBV19 and TRBJ2-6, with D possibly TRBD2 on 5 matching bases. The CDR3 sequence is 14 residues long. From germline, CDR1 is LNHDA and CDR2 SQIVND (reference sequence). The V end was cut by 6 bases, the J end by 4 bases, with 10 bases between. The CDR3 is CASRRTPGANVLTF. The CDR3 nucleotides read TGTGCCAGTAGACGGACTCCCGGGGCCAACGTCCTGACTTTC.

The chain couples TRBV6-2 or TRBV6-3 to TRBJ1-1, with 7 bases identical to TRBD1. Germline loops: CDR1 MNHEY, CDR2 SVGEGT. The CDR3 runs 13 residues. V gave up 5 bases and J gave up 4 bases; unmatched junction bases: 4. The CDR3 nucleotides are TGTGCCAGCAGTGACAGGGCGGGCACTGAAGCTTTCTTT. It specifies CASSDRAGTEAFF.

The genes are TRBV6-6 and TRBJ1-2; D possibly corresponds to TRBD1 (6 bases). From germline, CDR1 is MNHNY and CDR2 SVGAGI (reference sequence). Trimming stripped 5 bases from V and 4 bases from J, with 23 bases between. The CDR3 totals 17 residues. The DNA for the CDR3 is TGTGCCAGCAGTCCCCACAGGGCCGAAGTCGTGGGCTATGGCTACACCTTC. As protein: CASSPHRAEVVGYGYTF.

The chain links TRBV7-2 to TRBJ1-3, with TRBD1 as a possible D gene (6 bases). This CDR3 comprises 16 residues. Germline V CDR1 and CDR2: SGHTA, FQGNSA. V was clipped by 3 bases and J by 3 bases, with 15 bases between them. In DNA, the CDR3 is TGTGCCAGCAGCTTTACAGGGTCCGCTGTTGGAAACACCATATATTTT. Its protein product is CASSFTGSAVGNTIYF.

The J gene is TRBJ2-7, the V gene TRBV6-5; 10 positions agree with TRBD1. With V trimmed by 6 bases and J by 5 bases, 10 bases remained unmatched. This CDR3 is 15 amino acids long. Germline CDR1 and CDR2: MNHEY and SVGAGI. This CDR3 reads CASRYDRGRSNEQYV. DNA for the CDR3: TGTGCCAGCAGATACGACAGGGGGCGAAGTAACGAGCAGTACGTC.

The rearrangement uses TRBV4-2 and TRBJ1-1; the D is unclear. The CDR3 length is 15 residues. With 3 bases removed from V and 2 bases from J, the gap between germline ends came to 13 bases. The germline V gene encodes CDR1 LGHNA and CDR2 YNFKEQ. In DNA form, the CDR3 reads TGTGCCAGCAGCCAGGAGACGACGGTTAACACTGAAGCTTTCTTT. It codes for CASSQETTVNTEAFF.

V gene TRBV6-6 combines with J gene TRBJ1-4, with TRBD1 identical over 7 bases. Germline V lookup: CDR1 MNHNY, CDR2 SVGAGI (reference sequence). V shed 11 bases, J shed 6 bases, and the junction held 6 bases outside the gene matches. The CDR3 has 12 residues. CDR3 sequence: CAHGRGHEKLFF. For the CDR3, the DNA is TGTGCCCACGGGAGGGGGCATGAAAAACTGTTTTTT.

The V call is TRBV4-1, the J call TRBJ2-7, with 11 nucleotides matching TRBD1. CDR3 size: 17 residues. V lost 1 base to trimming and J lost 3 bases; unmatched junction nucleotides: 8. Germline V gives CDR1 MGHRA, CDR2 YSYEKL. As DNA, the CDR3 is TGCGCCAGCAGCCAAGCCCCCCGGACAGGGGGCGGCTACGAGCAGTACTTC. Protein sequence: CASSQAPRTGGGYEQYF.

This clone is a singleton in its sample. CDR3 nucleotides: TGTGCCAGCAGCTTAGAAGCGGGGGCTGGAAACACCATATATTTT. Translation gives CASSLEAGAGNTIYF. The chain uses TRBV5-6 and TRBJ1-3; D is possibly TRBD1 (5 bases). The CDR3 spans 15 residues. Germline V gene data show CDR1 as SGHDT and CDR2 as YYEEEE. V gave up 2 bases and J gave up 2 bases, with 11 bases separating them.

CDR3: CASARTIQETQYF. The CDR3 nucleotides read TGTGCCAGCGCTAGGACAATCCAAGAGACCCAGTACTTC. J is TRBJ2-5 and V is TRBV18; possible D gene TRBD1, 5 bases. The CDR3 is made up of 13 amino acids. The germline V gene encodes CDR1 KGHSH and CDR2 LQKENI. Trimming left V 8 bases short and J 1 base short, with 11 bases between. Drawing the rest from reference TRBV18 and TRBJ2-5, the complete variable domain is NAGVMQNPRHLVRRRGQEARLRCSPMKGHSHVYWYRQLPEEGLKFMVYLQKENIIDESGMPKERFSAEFPKEGPSILRIQQVVRGDSAAYFCASARTIQETQYFGPGTRLLVL.

The gene calls are TRBV5-4 and TRBJ2-7; 8 bases agree with TRBD1. In germline, CDR1 is SGHNT, CDR2 YYREEE (reference sequence). The CDR3 loop spans 15 amino acids. The trim removed 0 bases at V and 3 bases at J, leaving 5 bases unmatched. The CDR3 is CASSLGTGNFYEQYF. The DNA for the CDR3 is TGTGCCAGCAGCTTGGGGACAGGGAATTTCTACGAGCAGTACTTC.

The chain uses TRBV3-1 (or the pseudogene TRBV3-2) and TRBJ2-3; 8 bases agree with TRBD1. The germline CDR1 and CDR2 sequences are LGHDT and YNNKEL (reference sequence). The CDR3 runs to 16 residues. With 5 bases clipped from V and 0 bases from J, the junction kept 7 bases outside the gene matches. The chain's CDR3 is CASSGETGASTDTQYF. CDR3 in DNA: TGTGCCAGCAGCGGGGAGACAGGGGCTAGCACAGATACGCAGTATTTT.

The chain uses TRBV6-5 and TRBJ2-1; 8 nucleotides line up with TRBD1. J gave up 2 bases and V 2 bases, and 2 bases lay outside the gene matches. This CDR3 contains 15 residues. Germline CDR1 MNHEY, CDR2 SVGAGI. The CDR3 loop reads CASSYGTGPYNEQFF. Here the CDR3 DNA reads TGTGCCAGCAGTTACGGGACAGGCCCCTACAATGAGCAGTTCTTC.

The rearrangement uses TRBV10-2 and TRBJ1-1, with 11 bases matching TRBD1. The CDR3 spans 17 residues. With 3 bases clipped from V and 0 bases from J, the junction kept 6 bases outside the gene matches. Germline V gives CDR1 WSHSY, CDR2 SAAADI. CDR3 nucleotides: TGCGCCAGCAGTGATAGACGGACAGGGGGCTTGAACACTGAAGCTTTCTTT. This translates into CASSDRRTGGLNTEAFF.

J is TRBJ1-1 and V is TRBV24-1; 11 nucleotides agree with TRBD1. Per germline, CDR1 KGHDR and CDR2 SFDVKD. V shed 2 bases, J shed 7 bases, and the junction held 2 bases outside the gene matches. The CDR3 runs 14 residues. The chain's CDR3 is CATSDSGTGGEAFF. The CDR3 DNA follows: TGTGCCACCAGTGATTCCGGGACAGGGGGTGAAGCTTTCTTT.

The chain has TRBV4-1 and TRBJ2-7; D remains unclear. This CDR3 spans 10 amino acids. Germline V lookup: CDR1 MGHRA, CDR2 YSYEKL. The CDR3 DNA sequence: TGCGCCAGCAGCCCCCACCTCGGGTGGGTC. Residues: CASSPHLGWV.

The rearrangement uses TRBV2 and TRBJ1-5, with 7 bases that match TRBD1. Germline lookup yields CDR1 SNHLY and CDR2 FYNNEI. After removal of 3 bases from V and 3 bases from J, the junction contained 5 bases not matched to a gene. This CDR3 comprises 15 residues. CDR3 in amino acids: CASSDWDRYNQPQHF. The CDR3 coding sequence is TGTGCCAGCAGTGATTGGGACAGATACAATCAGCCCCAGCATTTT.

The CDR3 region is CASSFRGEETQYF. The DNA of the CDR3 is TGTGCCAGCAGCTTCAGGGGAGAAGAGACCCAGTACTTC. The chain employs TRBV5-4 and TRBJ2-5; D is perhaps TRBD1 (6 bases). Germline loops: CDR1 SGHNT, CDR2 YYREEE (reference sequence). This CDR3 is 13 amino acids long. The V end was cut by 2 bases, the J end by 3 bases, with 8 bases between.